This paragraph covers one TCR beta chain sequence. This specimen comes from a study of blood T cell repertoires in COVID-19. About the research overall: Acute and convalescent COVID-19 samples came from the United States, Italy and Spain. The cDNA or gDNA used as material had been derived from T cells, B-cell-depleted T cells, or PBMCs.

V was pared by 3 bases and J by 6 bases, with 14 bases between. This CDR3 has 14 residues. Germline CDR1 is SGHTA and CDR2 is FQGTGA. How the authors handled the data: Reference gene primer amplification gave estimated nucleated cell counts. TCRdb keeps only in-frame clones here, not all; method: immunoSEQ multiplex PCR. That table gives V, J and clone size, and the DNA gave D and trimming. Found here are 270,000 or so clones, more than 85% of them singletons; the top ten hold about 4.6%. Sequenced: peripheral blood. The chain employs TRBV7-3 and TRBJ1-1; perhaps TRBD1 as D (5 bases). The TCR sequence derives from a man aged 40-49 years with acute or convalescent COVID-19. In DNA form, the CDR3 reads TGTGCCAGCAGCTTTAGGGGTGGTAACGCTGAAGCTTTCTTT. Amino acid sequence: CASSFRGGNAEAFF.